A selection of T cell receptor beta chains follows, all from one sample in a study of regulatory T cells in long-lasting Graves disease. In TCRdb, the multiplex PCR reads were re-called with MiXCR into one record per CDR3 protein. This sample carries 600,000 to 650,000 distinct CDR3 sequences, roughly 15% of them seen once, and the ten largest clones take 15% to 20%. These sequences were also reported in another study, on T cells in Graves' hyperthyroidism and ophthalmopathy.

Sample: peripheral blood mononuclear cells (PBMCs), taken at new diagnosis, from a patient treated with antithyroid drugs. Source of these receptors: a woman in her thirties with Graves disease. The CDR3 runs from the conserved cysteine through the conserved F or W. Fields, in order: clone size, D gene, J gene, V gene, CDR3 DNA, CDR3 protein. D genes are given only for firm matches. Size tells how often a clone was seen (once, few, many) or the class of an expanded clone, and some rows leave it out.

>few|TRBD1|TRBJ2-1|TRBV28
TGTGCCAGCAGTCAGGGGGTCAATGAGCAGTTCTTC
CASSQGVNEQFF
>few|.|TRBJ1-2|TRBV19
TGTGCCAGTAGCAGACAGTATGGCTACACCTTC
CASSRQYGYTF
>many|TRBD1|TRBJ2-3|TRBV7-2
TGTGCCAGCAGCCCGCCGGGACAGGGTTATCGCACAGATACGCAGTATTTT
CASSPPGQGYRTDTQYF
>few|.|TRBJ1-6|TRBV28
TGTGCCAGCACCCCTTTGAGGGGAAACTCACCCCTCCACTTT
CASTPLRGNSPLHF
>.|.|TRBJ2-5|TRBV20-1
TGCAGTGCCGACAACCCAAAGAGGACCCAAGAGACCCAGTACTTC
CSADNPKRTQETQYF
>few|.|TRBJ2-7|TRBV2
TGTGCCAGCAGATGGGACTCCTACGAGCAGTACTTC
CASRWDSYEQYF
>.|.|TRBJ2-2|TRBV12-3/TRBV12-4
TGTGCCAGCAGTTTAGTCGAACATTCAAGGACCGGGGAGCTGTTTTTT
CASSLVEHSRTGELFF
>many|.|TRBJ2-6|TRBV5-1
TGCGCCAGCAGCTTGGCGACAGGCGTATACTCTGGGGCCAACGTCCTGACTTTC
CASSLATGVYSGANVLTF
>.|.|TRBJ2-7|TRBV14
TGTGCCAGCAGCCTAACACCGGATGGCTACGAGCAGTACTTC
CASSLTPDGYEQYF
>.|.|TRBJ1-1|TRBV5-4
TGTGCCAGCAGCCCCGCTCCTGCAGGGAGATCTTTCTTT
CASSPAPAGRSFF
>few|TRBD1|TRBJ2-3|TRBV20-1
TGCAGTGCTAGTCCGGGACAGGGTTGGACAGATACGCAGTATTTT
CSASPGQGWTDTQYF
>many|.|TRBJ1-1|TRBV9
TGTGCCAGCAGTGCCCACGGGAACACTGAAGCTTTCTTT
CASSAHGNTEAFF
>few|.|TRBJ2-3|TRBV7-9
TGTGCCAGCAGCCGGGGAGGGGGCAGTTCCACAGATACGCAGTATTTT
CASSRGGGSSTDTQYF
>many|.|TRBJ1-1|TRBV6-5
TGTGCCAGCAGTTCCAGAGGGTCGTGGAACACTGAAGCTTTCTTT
CASSSRGSWNTEAFF
>many|TRBD2|TRBJ2-7|TRBV28
TGTGCCAGCAGTTTTTACTTGGGACTAGCGGGAATCTCCTACGAGCAGTACTTC
CASSFYLGLAGISYEQYF
>many|.|TRBJ2-7|TRBV30
TGTGCCTGGAGTAGACAGCCCGCATACGAGCAGTACTTC
CAWSRQPAYEQYF
>.|TRBD2|TRBJ2-1|TRBV6-1
TGTGCCAGCAGTCCACTAGCGGGAGTCAGAGGGGTTGAGCAGTTCTTC
CASSPLAGVRGVEQFF
>.|.|TRBJ1-6|TRBV6-1
TGTGCCAGCAGCGATCGGGGGGCTTTGGTTAATTCACCCCTCCACTTT
CASSDRGALVNSPLHF
>few|TRBD1|TRBJ2-1|TRBV6-2/TRBV6-3
TGTGCCAGCAGTTCTGGGACAGGGCTCAATGAGCAGTTCTTC
CASSSGTGLNEQFF
>many|TRBD1|TRBJ1-3|TRBV28
TGTGCCAGCAGCACACAGGGGCATACCATATATTTT
CASSTQGHTIYF
>many|.|TRBJ2-1|TRBV11-2
TGTGCCAGCAGTGAATTAGCGGTTAATGAGCAGTTCTTC
CASSELAVNEQFF